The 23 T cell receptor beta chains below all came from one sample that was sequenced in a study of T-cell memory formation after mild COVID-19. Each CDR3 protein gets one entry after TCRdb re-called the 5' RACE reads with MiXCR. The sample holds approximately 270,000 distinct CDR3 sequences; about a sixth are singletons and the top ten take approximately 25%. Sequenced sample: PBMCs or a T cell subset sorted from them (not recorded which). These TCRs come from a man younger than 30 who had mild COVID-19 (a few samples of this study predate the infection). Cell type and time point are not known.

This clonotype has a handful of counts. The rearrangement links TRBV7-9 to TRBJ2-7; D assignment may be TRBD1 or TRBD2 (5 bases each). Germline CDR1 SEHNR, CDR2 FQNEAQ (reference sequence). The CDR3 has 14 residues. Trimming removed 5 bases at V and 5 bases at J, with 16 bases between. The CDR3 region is CASSGEVWGNEQYF. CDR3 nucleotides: TGTGCCAGCAGCGGTGAGGTGTGGGGGAACGAGCAGTACTTC.

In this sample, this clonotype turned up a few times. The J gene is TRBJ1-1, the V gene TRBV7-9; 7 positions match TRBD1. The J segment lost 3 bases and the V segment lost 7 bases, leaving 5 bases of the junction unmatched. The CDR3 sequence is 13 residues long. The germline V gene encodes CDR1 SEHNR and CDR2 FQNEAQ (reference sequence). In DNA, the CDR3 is TGTGCCAGCATGGGCAGGGGGTACACTGAAGCTTTCTTT. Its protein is CASMGRGYTEAFF.

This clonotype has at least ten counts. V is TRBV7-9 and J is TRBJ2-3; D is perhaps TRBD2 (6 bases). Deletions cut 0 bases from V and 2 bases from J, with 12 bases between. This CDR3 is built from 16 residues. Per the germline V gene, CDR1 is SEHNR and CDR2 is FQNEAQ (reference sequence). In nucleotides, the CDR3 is TGTGCCAGCAGCTTAGCGTTAGCGGAGAACACAGATACGCAGTATTTT. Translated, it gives CASSLALAENTDTQYF.

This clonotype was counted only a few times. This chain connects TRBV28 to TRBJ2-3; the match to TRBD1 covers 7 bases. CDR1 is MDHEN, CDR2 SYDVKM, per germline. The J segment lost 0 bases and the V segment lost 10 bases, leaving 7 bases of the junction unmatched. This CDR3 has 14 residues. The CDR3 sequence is CAISTGSSTDTQYF. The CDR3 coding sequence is TGTGCCATATCGACAGGGTCTAGCACAGATACGCAGTATTTT. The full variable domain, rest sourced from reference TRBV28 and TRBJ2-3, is DVKVTQSSRYLVKRTGEKVFLECVQDMDHENMFWYRQDPGLGLRLIYFSYDVKMKEKGDIPEGYSVSREKKERFSLILESASTNQTSMYLCAISTGSSTDTQYFGPGTRLTVL.

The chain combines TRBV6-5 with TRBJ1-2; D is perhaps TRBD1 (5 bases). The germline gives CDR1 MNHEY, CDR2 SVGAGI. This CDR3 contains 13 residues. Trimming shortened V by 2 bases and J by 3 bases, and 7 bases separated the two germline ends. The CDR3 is CASSYTGDYGYTF. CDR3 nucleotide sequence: TGTGCCAGCAGTTACACGGGGGACTATGGCTACACCTTC.

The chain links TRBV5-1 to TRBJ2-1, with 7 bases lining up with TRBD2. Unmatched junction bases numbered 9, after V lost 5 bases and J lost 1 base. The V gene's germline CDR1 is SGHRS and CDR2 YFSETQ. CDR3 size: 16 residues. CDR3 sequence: CASRVSTSPSYNEQFF. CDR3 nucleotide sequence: TGCGCCAGCAGGGTGTCGACTAGCCCTTCCTACAATGAGCAGTTCTTC.

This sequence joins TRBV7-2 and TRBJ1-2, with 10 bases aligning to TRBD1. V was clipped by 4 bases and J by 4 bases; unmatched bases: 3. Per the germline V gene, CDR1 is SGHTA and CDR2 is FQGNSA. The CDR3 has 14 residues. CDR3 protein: CASSSRDRGYGYTF. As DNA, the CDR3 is TGTGCCAGCAGCTCGCGGGACAGGGGCTATGGCTACACCTTC.

CDR3 DNA sequence: TGTGCCAGCAGCCCGACAGGCCTATATGGCTACACCTTC. Translating gives CASSPTGLYGYTF. V gene TRBV7-9 combines with J gene TRBJ1-2; D is possibly TRBD1 (6 bases). The CDR3 is 13 residues long. From germline, CDR1 is SEHNR and CDR2 FQNEAQ (reference sequence). V was shortened by 5 bases and J by 5 bases, with 12 bases between the two germline ends.

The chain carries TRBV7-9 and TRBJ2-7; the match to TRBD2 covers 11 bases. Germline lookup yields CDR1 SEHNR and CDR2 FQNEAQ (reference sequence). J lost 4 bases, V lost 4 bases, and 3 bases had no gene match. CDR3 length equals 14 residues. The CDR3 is CASSSTSGAYEQYV. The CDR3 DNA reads TGTGCCAGCAGCTCGACTAGCGGGGCGTACGAGCAGTACGTC.

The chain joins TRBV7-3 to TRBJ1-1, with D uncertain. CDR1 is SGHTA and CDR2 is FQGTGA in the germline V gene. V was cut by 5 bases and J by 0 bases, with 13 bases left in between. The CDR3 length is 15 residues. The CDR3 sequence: CASSPSGVMNTEAFF. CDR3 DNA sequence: TGTGCCAGCAGCCCAAGTGGGGTGATGAACACTGAAGCTTTCTTT.

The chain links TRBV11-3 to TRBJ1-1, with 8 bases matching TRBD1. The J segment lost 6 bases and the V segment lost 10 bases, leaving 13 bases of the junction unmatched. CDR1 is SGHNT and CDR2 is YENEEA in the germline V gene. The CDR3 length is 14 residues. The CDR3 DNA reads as TGTGCCACCTTTCTGGACAGGGTGTTTTCTGAAGCTTTCTTT. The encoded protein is CATFLDRVFSEAFF. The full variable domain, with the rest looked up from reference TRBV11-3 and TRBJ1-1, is EAGVVQSPRYKIIEKKQPVAFWCNPISGHNTLYWYLQNLGQGPELLIRYENEEAVDDSQLPKDRFSAERLKGVDSTLKIQPAELGDSAVYLCATFLDRVFSEAFFGQGTRLTVV.

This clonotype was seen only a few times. The CDR3 region is CASSLVGPGRTGELFF. As DNA, the CDR3 is TGTGCCAGCAGCTTAGTAGGCCCGGGGAGGACCGGGGAGCTGTTTTTT. The rearrangement uses TRBV7-6 and TRBJ2-2; D is perhaps TRBD2 (6 bases). The ends were cut back, 1 base at V and 5 bases at J, with 14 bases in the middle. Germline loops: CDR1 SGHVS, CDR2 FNYEAQ. There are 16 residues in the CDR3.

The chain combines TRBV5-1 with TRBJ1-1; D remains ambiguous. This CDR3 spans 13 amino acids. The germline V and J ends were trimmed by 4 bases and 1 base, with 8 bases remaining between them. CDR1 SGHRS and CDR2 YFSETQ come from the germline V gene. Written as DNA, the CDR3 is TGCGCCAGCAGCGCCATGAAGAACACTGAAGCTTTCTTT. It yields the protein CASSAMKNTEAFF.

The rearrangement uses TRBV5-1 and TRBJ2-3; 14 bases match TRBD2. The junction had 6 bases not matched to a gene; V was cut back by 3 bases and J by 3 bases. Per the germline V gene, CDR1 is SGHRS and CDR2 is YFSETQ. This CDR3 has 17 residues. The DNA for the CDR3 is TGCGCCAGCAGCTCGCCGGGACTAGCGGGGGAGACAGATACGCAGTATTTT. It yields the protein CASSSPGLAGETDTQYF.

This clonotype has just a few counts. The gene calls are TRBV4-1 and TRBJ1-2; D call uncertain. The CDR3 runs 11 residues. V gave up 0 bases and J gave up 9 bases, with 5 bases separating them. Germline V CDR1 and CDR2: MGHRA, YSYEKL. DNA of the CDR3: TGCGCCAGCAGCCAAGATCTTCGCTACACCTTC. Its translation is CASSQDLRYTF.

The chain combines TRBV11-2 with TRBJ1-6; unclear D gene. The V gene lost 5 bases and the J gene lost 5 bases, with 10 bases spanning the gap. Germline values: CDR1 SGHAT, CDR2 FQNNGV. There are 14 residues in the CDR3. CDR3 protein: CASSPLGDNSPLHF. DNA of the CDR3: TGTGCCAGCAGCCCTCTCGGGGATAATTCACCCCTCCACTTT. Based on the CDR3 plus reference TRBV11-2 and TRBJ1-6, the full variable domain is EAGVAQSPRYKIIEKRQSVAFWCNPISGHATLYWYQQILGQGPKLLIQFQNNGVVDDSQLPKDRFSAERLKGVDSTLKIQPAKLEDSAVYLCASSPLGDNSPLHFGNGTRLTVT.

CDR3 region: CASSWTRRETQYF. DNA of the CDR3: TGTGCCAGCTCCTGGACTAGGAGGGAGACCCAGTACTTC. The J gene is TRBJ2-5, the V gene TRBV27; 7 bases are a match to TRBD2. The CDR3 runs to 13 residues. CDR1 and CDR2 from the germline V gene are MNHEY and SMNVEV (reference sequence). V shed 8 bases, J shed 5 bases, and the junction held 8 bases outside the gene matches.

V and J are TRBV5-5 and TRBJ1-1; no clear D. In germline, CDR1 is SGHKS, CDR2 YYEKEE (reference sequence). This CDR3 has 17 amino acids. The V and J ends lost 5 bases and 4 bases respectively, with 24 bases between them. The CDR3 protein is CASRMRVGPQFATEAFF. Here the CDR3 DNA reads TGTGCCAGCAGAATGAGGGTAGGGCCTCAGTTTGCCACTGAAGCTTTCTTT.

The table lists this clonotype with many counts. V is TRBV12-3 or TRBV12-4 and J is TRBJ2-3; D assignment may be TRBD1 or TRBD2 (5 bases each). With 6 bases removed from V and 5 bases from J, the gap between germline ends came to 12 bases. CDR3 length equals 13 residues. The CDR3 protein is CASRRGRVDTQYF. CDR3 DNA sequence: TGTGCCAGCAGACGGGGCCGGGTAGATACGCAGTATTTT.

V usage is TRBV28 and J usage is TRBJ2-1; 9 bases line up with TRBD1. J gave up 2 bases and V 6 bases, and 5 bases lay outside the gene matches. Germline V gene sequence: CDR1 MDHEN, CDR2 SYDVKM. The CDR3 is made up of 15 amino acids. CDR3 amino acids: CASRGTGYPYNEQFF. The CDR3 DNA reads TGTGCCAGCAGAGGGACAGGGTATCCCTACAATGAGCAGTTCTTC.

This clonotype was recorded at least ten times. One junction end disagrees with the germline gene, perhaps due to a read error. The chain's CDR3 is CASSDSTSGGADTQYF. The CDR3 DNA reads as TGTGCCAGCAGTGACTCAACTAGCGGGGGGGCTGATACGCAGTATTTT. The chain recombines TRBV6-6 with TRBJ2-3; TRBD2 aligns across 13 bases. This CDR3 has 16 residues. Germline V CDR1 and CDR2: MNHNY, SVGAGI (reference sequence).

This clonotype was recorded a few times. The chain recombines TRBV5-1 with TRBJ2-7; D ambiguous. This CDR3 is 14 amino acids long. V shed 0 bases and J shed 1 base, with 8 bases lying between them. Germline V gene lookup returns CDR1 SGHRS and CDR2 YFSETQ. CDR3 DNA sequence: TGCGCCAGCAGCTTGGCCTCGAAATCCTACGAGCAGTACTTC. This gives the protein CASSLASKSYEQYF.

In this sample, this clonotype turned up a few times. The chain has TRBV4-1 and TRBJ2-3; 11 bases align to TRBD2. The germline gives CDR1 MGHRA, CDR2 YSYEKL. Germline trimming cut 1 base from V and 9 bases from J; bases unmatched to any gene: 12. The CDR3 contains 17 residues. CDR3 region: CASSQALLAGGRITQYF. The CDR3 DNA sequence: TGCGCCAGCAGCCAAGCCCTGCTAGCGGGGGGACGCATAACGCAGTATTTT.